The clone carrying this TCR beta chain was counted between two and nine times. The antigen is unknown. These data come from a study of T cell repertoires in cytomegalovirus infection. Study details: TCR beta signatures that were public indicated CMV infection and matching HLA type.

TCRdb processed the reads anew with MiXCR; each CDR3 protein has one entry. The data contain roughly 570,000 distinct CDR3 sequences, over 35% of them singletons. The source material was cultured PBMCs, sampled from culture after CMV antigen stimulation. The source is a human donor in good health (CMV status not recorded). Some clones in this sample may be carry-over from other donors' samples.

The CDR3 reads CAIRLGKRGGPQDNEQFF. The CDR3 DNA follows: TGTGCCATACGACTCGGAAAGCGGGGTGGTCCCCAGGATAATGAGCAGTTCTTC. This sequence joins TRBV10-3 and TRBJ2-1; 7 bases fit TRBD2. Trimming took 9 bases from V and 7 from J; bases not matched to a gene: 24. The CDR3 sequence is 18 residues long. Germline values: CDR1 ENHRY, CDR2 SYGVKD.